These 15 T cell receptor beta chains came from one sample sequenced in a study of blood T cell repertoires in COVID-19. Here immunoSEQ multiplex PCR was the method, and the copy in TCRdb shows in-frame clones only, minus some. The table has approximately 230,000 clones, around 90% seen once; the top ten hold 1.5% to 2%. Material: PBMCs or T cells enriched from blood (not recorded which). Receptor source: a woman under 30 who had recovered from COVID-19.

The chain is built from TRBV5-4 and TRBJ1-2, with 10 nucleotides matching TRBD1. Trimming took 2 bases from V and 0 from J; bases not matched to a gene: 1. CDR1 is SGHNT, CDR2 YYREEE, per germline (reference sequence). The CDR3 covers 15 residues. This CDR3 reads CASSFGTGANYGYTF. The CDR3 region has the DNA TGTGCCAGCAGCTTCGGGACAGGGGCTAACTATGGCTACACCTTC.

This chain connects TRBV11-2 to TRBJ2-3; D is undetermined. CDR3 length: 13 residues. The ends were cut back, 5 bases at V and 4 bases at J, with 10 bases in the middle. CDR1 is SGHAT, CDR2 FQNNGV, per germline. The CDR3: CASSLTIADTQYF. CDR3 sequence (DNA): TGTGCCAGCAGCCTTACGATAGCAGATACGCAGTATTTT.

This clone was recorded once. This chain links TRBV5-1 with TRBJ1-1; no clear D gene. The CDR3 covers 12 residues. The germline CDR1 and CDR2 sequences are SGHRS and YFSETQ. V dropped 0 bases and J dropped 8 bases, with 8 bases sitting between them. CDR3 nucleotide sequence: TGCGCCAGCAGCTTGGGTGACGGGGAAGCTTTCTTT. Amino acid sequence: CASSLGDGEAFF. The variable domain in full, completed from reference TRBV5-1 and TRBJ1-1, reads KAGVTQTPRYLIKTRGQQVTLSCSPISGHRSVSWYQQTPGQGLQFLFEYFSETQRNKGNFPGRFSGRQFSNSRSEMNVSTLELGDSALYLCASSLGDGEAFFGQGTRLTVV.

V gene TRBV19 combines with J gene TRBJ1-5; D gene unclear. CDR3 length: 19 amino acids. V shed 3 bases and J shed 0 bases, with 21 bases lying between them. Per the germline V gene, CDR1 is LNHDA and CDR2 is SQIVND (reference sequence). The CDR3 loop reads CASSMETSPALYSNQPQHF. The CDR3 nucleotides are TGTGCCAGTAGTATGGAGACCTCACCGGCCCTATATAGCAATCAGCCCCAGCATTTT.

In this sample, this clone turned up a few times. The chain uses TRBV18 and TRBJ2-1; 9 nucleotides line up with TRBD2. The CDR3 length is 15 residues. The V and J ends lost 4 bases and 4 bases, in that order; junction bases with no gene match: 5. The germline gives CDR1 KGHSH, CDR2 LQKENI. CDR3 protein: CASSLGTSRYNEQFF. Here the CDR3 DNA reads TGTGCCAGCTCACTCGGGACTAGCCGATACAATGAGCAGTTCTTC.

This chain joins TRBV28 and TRBJ1-5, with TRBD1 matching 8 bases. The V gene's germline CDR1 is MDHEN and CDR2 SYDVKM. The CDR3 sequence is 17 residues long. The V segment lost 5 bases and the J segment 4 bases; nucleotides outside the gene matches: 13. The CDR3 spells CASSLNIRQGSNQPQHF. The CDR3 bases are TGTGCCAGCAGTCTGAATATAAGACAGGGGAGTAATCAGCCCCAGCATTTT.

J is TRBJ1-2 and V is TRBV3-1 (or the pseudogene TRBV3-2); TRBD1 aligns across 7 bases. This CDR3 comprises 12 residues. Germline CDR1 is LGHDT and CDR2 is YNNKEL (reference sequence). J lost 5 bases, V lost 7 bases, and 4 bases had no gene match. The chain's CDR3 is CASNQGGYGYTF. CDR3 bases: TGTGCCAGCAACCAGGGGGGGTATGGCTACACCTTC.

The chain couples TRBV11-2 to TRBJ1-6; no firm D call. Trimming removed 0 bases at V and 5 bases at J, with 11 bases between. CDR1 and CDR2 (germline): SGHAT, FQNNGV. This CDR3 is 16 amino acids long. CDR3 residues: CASSLDRWQNNSPLHF. The CDR3 DNA reads as TGTGCCAGCAGCTTAGATCGATGGCAAAATAATTCACCCCTCCACTTT.

In nucleotides, the CDR3 is TGTGCCAGCAGACCCGGGACAGGAAGACAGCCCCAGCATTTT. This gives the protein CASRPGTGRQPQHF. The genes are TRBV6-5 and TRBJ1-5, with TRBD1 matching over 8 bases. Germline CDR1 MNHEY, CDR2 SVGAGI. With V trimmed by 6 bases and J by 7 bases, 8 bases remained unmatched. The CDR3 extends over 14 amino acids.

The chain couples TRBV7-2 to TRBJ2-7; 7 bases are a match to TRBD1. Germline loops: CDR1 SGHTA, CDR2 FQGNSA. V shed 2 bases and J 6 bases; nucleotides not matched to a gene: 10. The CDR3 is 15 amino acids. This chain's CDR3 is CASSLRRDRGVEQYF. CDR3 bases: TGTGCCAGCAGCTTACGACGGGACAGAGGGGTCGAGCAGTACTTC.

The chain carries TRBV19 and TRBJ2-7, with 12 bases lining up with TRBD2. This CDR3 is 24 amino acids long. In germline, CDR1 is LNHDA, CDR2 SQIVND (reference sequence). With V trimmed by 4 bases and J by 5 bases, 33 bases remained unmatched. The CDR3, as DNA: TGTGCCAGTAGTACCTCCTGGGGGCGTCGAAACCCCGGGACTAGCGGGTCCCCTGGAAACGAGCAGTACTTC. It codes for CASSTSWGRRNPGTSGSPGNEQYF.

The chain joins TRBV29-1 to TRBJ2-5; the match to TRBD1 covers 7 bases. Per germline, CDR1 SQVTM and CDR2 ANQGSEA. Trimming cost V 6 bases and J 4 bases; bases outside gene matches: 11. This CDR3 contains 14 residues. In DNA form, the CDR3 reads TGCAGCGTCCAAGGACAGGCGGCAATAGAGACCCAGTACTTC. This encodes CSVQGQAAIETQYF.

This chain uses TRBV2 with TRBJ2-2; no reliable D call. There are 14 residues in the CDR3. CDR1 is SNHLY, CDR2 FYNNEI, per germline. V gave up 4 bases and J gave up 6 bases, with 12 bases separating them. In DNA form, the CDR3 reads TGTGCCAGCAGTGCGAGTCCCCTTGCCGGGGAGCTGTTTTTT. It is translated as CASSASPLAGELFF.

The chain employs TRBV4-2 and TRBJ1-4; 7 nucleotides line up with TRBD1. Germline V gene data show CDR1 as LGHNA and CDR2 as YNFKEQ. V was clipped by 5 bases and J by 10 bases; unmatched bases: 10. The CDR3 is 14 residues long. The CDR3 DNA follows: TGTGCCAGCAGCGACGACCCGGGACAGAGAAAACTGTTTTTT. This codes for CASSDDPGQRKLFF.

This chain connects TRBV5-1 to TRBJ1-6; TRBD1 agrees at 8 bases. With 0 bases clipped from V and 7 bases from J, the junction kept 6 bases outside the gene matches. Germline assignment: CDR1 SGHRS and CDR2 YFSETQ. The CDR3 sequence is 16 residues long. Here the CDR3 reads CASSLAYRGKNSPLHF. For the CDR3, the DNA is TGCGCCAGCAGCTTGGCCTACAGGGGGAAGAATTCACCCCTCCACTTT.